In its sample, the clone carrying this T cell receptor beta chain was seen many times. What it recognizes is unknown. The V and J ends lost 2 bases and 1 base, in that order; junction bases with no gene match: 7. The germline V gene has CDR1 SGHTA and CDR2 FQGTGA. The CDR3 length is 17 residues. This entry is derived from a study of human T cells and chemical hapten exposure. Study-wide findings and caveats: Since the donors had alopecia, their immune response may not be the same as that of healthy people.

TCRdb passed the RACE reads through MiXCR, listing each CDR3 protein once. The sample gives about 57,000 distinct CDR3 sequences, 7% to 10% of which show up once; roughly 14% is in the top ten. Time point here: patch test 1, 2 weeks after DPC sensitization. Treatment reported: therapeutic diphenylcyclopropenone sensitization with weekly scalp DPC. The chain joins TRBV7-3 to TRBJ2-7; 11 bases match TRBD1. The sequence came from a woman in her thirties or forties with alopecia areata. Some clones in this sample may be carry-over from other donors' samples. Here the sequenced sample was whole blood, taken in connection with sensitization to the hapten diphenylcyclopropenone (DPC). CDR3 sequence (DNA): TGTGCCAGCAGCTTAGGGACAGGGGGATCTACATCCTACGAGCAGTACTTC. As protein: CASSLGTGGSTSYEQYF.